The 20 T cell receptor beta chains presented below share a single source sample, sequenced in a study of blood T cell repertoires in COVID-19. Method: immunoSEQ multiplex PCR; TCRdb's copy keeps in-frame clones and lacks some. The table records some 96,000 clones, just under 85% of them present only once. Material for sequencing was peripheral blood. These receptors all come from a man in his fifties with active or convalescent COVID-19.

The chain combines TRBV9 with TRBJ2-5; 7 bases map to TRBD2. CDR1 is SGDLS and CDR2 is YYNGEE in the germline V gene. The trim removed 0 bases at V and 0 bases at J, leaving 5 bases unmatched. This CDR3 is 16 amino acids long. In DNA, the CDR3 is TGTGCCAGCAGCGTAGGGGCTAGCGGCTACCAAGAGACCCAGTACTTC. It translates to CASSVGASGYQETQYF.

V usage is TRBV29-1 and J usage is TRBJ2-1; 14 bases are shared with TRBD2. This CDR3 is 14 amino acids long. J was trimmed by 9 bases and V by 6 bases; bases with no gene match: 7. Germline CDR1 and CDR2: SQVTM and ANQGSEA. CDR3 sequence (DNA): TGCAGCGTGGGGACTAGCGGGAGTAGGGGTGAGCAGTTCTTC. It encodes CSVGTSGSRGEQFF.

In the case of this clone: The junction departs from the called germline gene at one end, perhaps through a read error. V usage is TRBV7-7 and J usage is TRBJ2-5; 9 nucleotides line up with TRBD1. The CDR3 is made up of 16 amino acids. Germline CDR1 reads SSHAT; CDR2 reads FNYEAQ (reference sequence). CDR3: CASSPTPGQGQETQYF. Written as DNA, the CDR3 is TGTGCTAGCAGCCCGACCCCGGGACAGGGACAAGAGACCCAGTACTTC.

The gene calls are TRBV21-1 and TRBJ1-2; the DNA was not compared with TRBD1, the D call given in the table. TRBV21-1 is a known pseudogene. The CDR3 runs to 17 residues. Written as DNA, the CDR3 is TGTGCCAGCAGCAAAGCTTGGAGGACAGGAGTTAACTATGGCTACACCTTC. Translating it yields CASSKAWRTGVNYGYTF.

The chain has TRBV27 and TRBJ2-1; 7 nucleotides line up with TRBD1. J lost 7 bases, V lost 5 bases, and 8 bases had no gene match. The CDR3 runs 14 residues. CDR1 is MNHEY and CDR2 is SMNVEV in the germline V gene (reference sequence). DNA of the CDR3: TGTGCCAGCAGTGGGACAGTGGCTGGGAATGAGCAGTTCTTC. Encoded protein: CASSGTVAGNEQFF.

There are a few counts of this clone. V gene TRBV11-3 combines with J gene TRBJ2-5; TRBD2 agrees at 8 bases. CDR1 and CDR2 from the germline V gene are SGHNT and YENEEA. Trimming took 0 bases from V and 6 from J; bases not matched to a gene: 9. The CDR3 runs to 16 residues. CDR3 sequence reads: CASSLDREGTVKTQYF. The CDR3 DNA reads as TGTGCCAGCAGCTTAGATCGGGAGGGTACGGTAAAGACCCAGTACTTC. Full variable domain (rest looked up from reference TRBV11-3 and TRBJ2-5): EAGVVQSPRYKIIEKKQPVAFWCNPISGHNTLYWYLQNLGQGPELLIRYENEEAVDDSQLPKDRFSAERLKGVDSTLKIQPAELGDSAVYLCASSLDREGTVKTQYFGPGTRLLVL.

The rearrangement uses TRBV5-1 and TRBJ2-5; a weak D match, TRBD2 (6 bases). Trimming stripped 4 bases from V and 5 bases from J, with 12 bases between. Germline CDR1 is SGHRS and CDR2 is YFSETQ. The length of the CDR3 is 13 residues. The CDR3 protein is CASSPGLRETQYF. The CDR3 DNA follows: TGCGCCAGCAGCCCGGGACTCCGGGAGACCCAGTACTTC.

The CDR3 sequence is CASSIGRGKGFRTEAFF. CDR3 DNA: TGTGCCAGTAGTATTGGCAGGGGGAAGGGCTTTCGAACTGAAGCTTTCTTT. This rearrangement joins TRBV19 to TRBJ1-1; 7 bases map to TRBD1. The V and J ends lost 3 bases and 5 bases, in that order; junction bases with no gene match: 15. This CDR3 comprises 17 residues. Germline V lookup: CDR1 LNHDA, CDR2 SQIVND (reference sequence).

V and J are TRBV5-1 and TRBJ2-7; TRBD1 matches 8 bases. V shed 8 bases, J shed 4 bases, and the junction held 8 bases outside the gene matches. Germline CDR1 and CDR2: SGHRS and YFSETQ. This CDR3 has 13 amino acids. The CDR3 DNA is TGCGCCAGGTTACGACAGGGGTTTTACGAGCAGTACTTC. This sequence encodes CARLRQGFYEQYF. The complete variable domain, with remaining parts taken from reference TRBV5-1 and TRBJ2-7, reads KAGVTQTPRYLIKTRGQQVTLSCSPISGHRSVSWYQQTPGQGLQFLFEYFSETQRNKGNFPGRFSGRQFSNSRSEMNVSTLELGDSALYLCARLRQGFYEQYFGPGTRLTVT.

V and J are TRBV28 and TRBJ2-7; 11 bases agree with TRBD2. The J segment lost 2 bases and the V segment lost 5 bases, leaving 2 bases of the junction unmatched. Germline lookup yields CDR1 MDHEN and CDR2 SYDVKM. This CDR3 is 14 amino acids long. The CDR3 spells CASSLAGGPYEQYF. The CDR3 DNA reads TGTGCCAGCAGTCTAGCGGGAGGCCCCTACGAGCAGTACTTC.

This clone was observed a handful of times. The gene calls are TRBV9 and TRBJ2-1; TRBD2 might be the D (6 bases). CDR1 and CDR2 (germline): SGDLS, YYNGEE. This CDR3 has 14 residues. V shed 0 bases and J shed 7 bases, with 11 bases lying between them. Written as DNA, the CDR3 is TGTGCCAGCAGCGTAGACCAGGAGGGGAATGAGCAGTTCTTC. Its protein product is CASSVDQEGNEQFF.

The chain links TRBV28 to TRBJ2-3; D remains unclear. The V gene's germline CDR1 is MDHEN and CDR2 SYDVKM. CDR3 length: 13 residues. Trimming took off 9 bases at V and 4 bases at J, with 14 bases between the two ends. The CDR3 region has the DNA TGTGCCAGTCACAGAACAGATTCAGATACGCAGTATTTT. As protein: CASHRTDSDTQYF.

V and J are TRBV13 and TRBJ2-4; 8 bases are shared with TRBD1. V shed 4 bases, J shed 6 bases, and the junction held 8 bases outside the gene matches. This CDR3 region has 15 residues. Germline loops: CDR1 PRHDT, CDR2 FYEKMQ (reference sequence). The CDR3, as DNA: TGTGCCAGCAGCTCCGGTGGACAGGGCAGAAACATTCAGTACTTC. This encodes CASSSGGQGRNIQYF.

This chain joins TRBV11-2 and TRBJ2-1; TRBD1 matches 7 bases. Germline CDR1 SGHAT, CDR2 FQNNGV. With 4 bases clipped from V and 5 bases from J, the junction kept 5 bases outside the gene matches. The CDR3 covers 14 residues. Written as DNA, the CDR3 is TGTGCCAGCAGCTCGAGGGACAGAGACAATGAGCAGTTCTTC. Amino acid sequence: CASSSRDRDNEQFF.

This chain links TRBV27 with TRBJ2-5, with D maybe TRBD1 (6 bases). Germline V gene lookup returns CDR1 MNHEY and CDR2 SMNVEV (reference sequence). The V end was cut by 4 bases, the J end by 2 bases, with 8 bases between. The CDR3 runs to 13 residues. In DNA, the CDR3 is TGTGCCAGCAGTTCCACAGGGCAAGAGACCCAGTACTTC. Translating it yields CASSSTGQETQYF.

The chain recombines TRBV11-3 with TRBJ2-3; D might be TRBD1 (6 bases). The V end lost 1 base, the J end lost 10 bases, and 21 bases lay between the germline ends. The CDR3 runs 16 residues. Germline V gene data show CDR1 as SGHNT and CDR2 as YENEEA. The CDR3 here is CASSLVASSSGVSQYF. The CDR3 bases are TGTGCCAGCAGCTTAGTCGCTAGCAGCTCAGGGGTCTCGCAGTATTTT.

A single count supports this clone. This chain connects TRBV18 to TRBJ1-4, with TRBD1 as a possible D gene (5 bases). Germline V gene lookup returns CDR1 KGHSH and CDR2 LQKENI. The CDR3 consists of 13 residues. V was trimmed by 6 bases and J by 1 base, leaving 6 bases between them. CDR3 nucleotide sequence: TGTGCCAGCTCTCAGGGAACTAATGAAAAACTGTTTTTT. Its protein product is CASSQGTNEKLFF.

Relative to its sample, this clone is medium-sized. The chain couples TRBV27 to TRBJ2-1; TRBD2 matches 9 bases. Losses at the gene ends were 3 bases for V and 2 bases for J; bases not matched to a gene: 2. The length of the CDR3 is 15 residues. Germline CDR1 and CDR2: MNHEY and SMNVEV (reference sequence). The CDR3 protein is CASSLLAGTYNEQFF. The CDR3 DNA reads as TGTGCCAGCAGTTTGCTAGCGGGGACCTACAATGAGCAGTTCTTC.

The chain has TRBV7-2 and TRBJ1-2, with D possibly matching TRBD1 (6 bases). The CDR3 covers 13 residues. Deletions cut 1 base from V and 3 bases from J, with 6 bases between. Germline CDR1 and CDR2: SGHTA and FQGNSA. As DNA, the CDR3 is TGTGCCAGCAGCTTAGGGACAGACTATGGCTACACCTTC. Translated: CASSLGTDYGYTF.

The DNA of the CDR3 is TGTGCCAGCAGCCAAGATCCCCCTACTAGCGGGAGAGGGATCGGGCAAGAGACCCAGTACTTC. Translating gives CASSQDPPTSGRGIGQETQYF. V gene TRBV4-2 combines with J gene TRBJ2-5; TRBD2 aligns across 11 bases. The CDR3 has 21 amino acids. Germline V gene sequence: CDR1 LGHNA, CDR2 YNFKEQ. With 0 bases clipped from V and 2 bases from J, the junction kept 17 bases outside the gene matches.